Following are 26 T cell receptor beta chains from one sample sequenced in a study of CD8+CD57+ T cells in acquired aplastic anemia. TCR beta VDJ and CDR3 profiles were obtained from a genomic DNA template. MiXCR was run by TCRdb on the reads, yielding one entry per CDR3 protein. This sample has about 160,000 distinct CDR3 sequences; roughly 40% occur once, and the top ten carry 0.85% to 1.3%. Input material: sorted CD4+, CD8+, or CD8+CD57+ T cells (not recorded which) from PBMCs. The receptors here all came from a human donor in good health.

Remarks on this clonotype: Since a much larger clone is just one base distant, this may be a read error. This sequence joins TRBV2 and TRBJ2-7, with 7 bases that match TRBD1. Germline lookup yields CDR1 SNHLY and CDR2 FYNNEI. CDR3 size: 18 residues. Germline trimming cut 3 bases from V and 1 base from J; bases unmatched to any gene: 15. CDR3 sequence: CASSDTLEVGGWSYEQYF. As DNA, the CDR3 is TGTGCCAGCAGTGATACTTTGGAGGTAGGGGGCTGGTCCTACGAGCAGTACTTC.

This clonotype was counted at least ten times. The chain is built from TRBV29-1 and TRBJ2-7; 13 positions match TRBD2. Germline V gene lookup returns CDR1 SQVTM and CDR2 ANQGSEA. The CDR3 has 14 residues. V lost 5 bases and J lost 7; bases outside the gene matches: 8. The DNA for the CDR3 is TGCAGCGTTACCGGGACTAGCGGGACTAGAGAGCAGTACTTC. This gives the protein CSVTGTSGTREQYF.

This chain connects TRBV5-1 to TRBJ2-3; TRBD1 matches 9 bases. Looked up from germline, CDR1 is SGHRS and CDR2 is YFSETQ. Unmatched junction bases numbered 2, after V lost 1 base and J lost 2 bases. The CDR3 covers 15 residues. The CDR3 DNA reads as TGCGCCAGCAGCTTGACAGGGGGCGACACAGATACGCAGTATTTT. Its protein product is CASSLTGGDTDTQYF.

This chain links TRBV4-3 with TRBJ2-1, with D unresolved. The CDR3 totals 13 residues. In germline, CDR1 is LGHNA, CDR2 YSLEER. V shed 2 bases and J shed 7 bases, with 9 bases lying between them. CDR3 nucleotide sequence: TGCGCCAGCAGCCAAAGTCAGGATAATGAGCAGTTCTTC. Translated: CASSQSQDNEQFF.

The V and J genes are TRBV9 and TRBJ2-1; D may be TRBD2 (5 bases). V was clipped by 7 bases and J by 9 bases, with 14 bases between them. The length of the CDR3 is 12 residues. Germline V gene data show CDR1 as SGDLS and CDR2 as YYNGEE. In DNA form, the CDR3 reads TGTGCCAGCGCTGGGCTAGCAAGTGAGCAGTTCTTC. It specifies CASAGLASEQFF.

This chain links TRBV10-2 with TRBJ2-7; TRBD2 is a possible D gene (5 bases). The CDR3 extends over 14 amino acids. From germline, CDR1 is WSHSY and CDR2 SAAADI. Between the trimmed V and J ends, which lost 3 bases and 4 bases, there was a span of 13 bases. The CDR3 spells CASSDLLGGYEQYF. The CDR3 bases are TGCGCCAGCAGTGACTTACTAGGTGGGTACGAGCAGTACTTC.

Many counts were recorded for this clonotype. The chain couples TRBV5-4 to TRBJ1-1; D uncertain. V lost 1 base and J lost 1, with 11 bases in between. CDR3 length: 15 residues. Germline CDR1 and CDR2: SGHNT and YYREEE (reference sequence). CDR3 amino acids: CASSLSEGRNTEAFF. As DNA, the CDR3 is TGTGCCAGCAGCTTGTCCGAAGGGCGGAACACTGAAGCTTTCTTT.

The chain combines TRBV24-1 with TRBJ2-7; TRBD2 matches 14 bases. V trimming: 3 bases; J trimming: 4 bases; junction bases outside the gene matches: 4. Germline loops: CDR1 KGHDR, CDR2 SFDVKD. This CDR3 is built from 16 residues. For the CDR3, the DNA is TGTGCCACCAGTGATGCTGGGACTAGCGGGAGATACGAGCAGTACTTC. Translation gives CATSDAGTSGRYEQYF.

This clonotype was picked up many times. This sequence joins TRBV19 and TRBJ2-6; TRBD2 matches at 10 bases. Germline assignment: CDR1 LNHDA and CDR2 SQIVND (reference sequence). This CDR3 comprises 18 residues. The J segment lost 0 bases and the V segment lost 5 bases, leaving 7 bases of the junction unmatched. In nucleotides, the CDR3 is TGTGCCAGTAGTCCCCGACTAGCGGGCAACTCTGGGGCCAACGTCCTGACTTTC. The encoded protein is CASSPRLAGNSGANVLTF.

This clonotype is labeled as medium-sized. A read error may account for a junction end that differs from germline. The V gene is TRBV7-3, the J gene TRBJ2-6; D gene uncertain. From germline, CDR1 is SGHTA and CDR2 FQGTGA. There are 14 residues in the CDR3. CDR3 region: CASSRHSGANVLTF. The CDR3 bases are TGCGCCAGCAGTAGGCACTCTGGGGCCAACGTCCTGACTTTC.

Many counts were recorded for this clonotype. The V and J genes are TRBV7-9 and TRBJ2-1, with TRBD1 matching 8 bases. Losses at the gene ends were 1 base for V and 4 bases for J; bases not matched to a gene: 3. CDR1 and CDR2 from the germline V gene are SEHNR and FQNEAQ (reference sequence). The CDR3 is 15 amino acids. CDR3 sequence (DNA): TGTGCCAGCAGCTTAGACAGGGGGGTATACAATGAGCAGTTCTTC. It codes for CASSLDRGVYNEQFF.

This clonotype appeared a single time. This sequence joins TRBV15 and TRBJ1-2, with 8 positions matching TRBD1. Germline CDR1 and CDR2: LNHNV and YYDKDF (reference sequence). The V gene end was trimmed by 5 bases and the J gene end by 6 bases; junction bases not matched to a gene: 8. The CDR3 length is 14 residues. CDR3 region: CATSERKTGDGYTF. The CDR3 DNA reads as TGTGCCACCAGCGAAAGGAAGACAGGGGATGGCTACACCTTC.

CDR3 in DNA: TGTGCCATCAGTGAGATCCTAGCGGGCGCGAACACCGGGGAGCTGTTTTTT. Translated: CAISEILAGANTGELFF. V gene TRBV10-3 combines with J gene TRBJ2-2, with 8 positions matching TRBD2. Losses at the gene ends were 2 bases for V and 0 bases for J; bases not matched to a gene: 5. This CDR3 has 17 amino acids. Looked up from germline, CDR1 is ENHRY and CDR2 is SYGVKD.

This clonotype was seen ten or more times. The chain is built from TRBV7-9 and TRBJ1-5; a weak D match, TRBD1 (5 bases). The CDR3 spans 13 residues. V was shortened by 5 bases and J by 6 bases, with 11 bases between the two germline ends. Germline lookup yields CDR1 SEHNR and CDR2 FQNEAQ (reference sequence). CDR3: CASSPGTSQPQHF. The DNA of the CDR3 is TGTGCCAGCAGCCCTGGGACCTCTCAGCCCCAGCATTTT.

The table lists this clonotype with many counts. This chain connects TRBV12-3 or TRBV12-4 to TRBJ1-5, with 8 nucleotides matching TRBD1. There are 16 residues in the CDR3. V lost 4 bases, J lost 2 bases, and 7 bases stayed unmatched. The CDR3: CASSSRRGQGNQPQHF. CDR3 sequence (DNA): TGTGCCAGCAGTTCACGCCGGGGACAGGGCAATCAGCCCCAGCATTTT.

The V gene is TRBV12-3 or TRBV12-4, the J gene TRBJ1-3, with D unresolved. Trimming shortened V by 6 bases and J by 4 bases, and 16 bases separated the two germline ends. The CDR3 sequence is 15 residues long. CDR3 sequence (DNA): TGTGCCAGCAGCCTCCCACGACTAGCGGGAAACACCATATATTTT. Translation gives CASSLPRLAGNTIYF.

The gene calls are TRBV6-1 and TRBJ1-3, with 8 bases that match TRBD1. The CDR3 has 18 amino acids. CDR1 MNHNS and CDR2 SASEGT come from the germline V gene. V lost 1 base to trimming and J lost 5 bases; unmatched junction nucleotides: 13. As DNA, the CDR3 is TGTGCCAGCAGTGAAGAAACGGGGTGGGGGACAGGCAGAAACACCATATATTTT. Translating gives CASSEETGWGTGRNTIYF.

The chain is built from TRBV27 and TRBJ2-7; D not resolved. This CDR3 comprises 13 residues. The germline V and J ends were trimmed by 5 bases and 2 bases, with 10 bases remaining between them. Germline lookup yields CDR1 MNHEY and CDR2 SMNVEV (reference sequence). The CDR3 DNA reads TGTGCCAGCAGTCCACGACGGACCTACGAGCAGTACTTC. It codes for CASSPRRTYEQYF.

The chain employs TRBV10-3 and TRBJ1-3, with D hard to call. CDR3 length equals 16 residues. Germline CDR1 is ENHRY and CDR2 is SYGVKD. V was shortened by 0 bases and J by 3 bases, with 12 bases between the two germline ends. The CDR3 nucleotides read TGTGCCATCAGTGAGTCGAGTGGGTTACGTGGAAACACCATATATTTT. This codes for CAISESSGLRGNTIYF.

This chain uses TRBV24-1 with TRBJ2-4; 8 nucleotides line up with TRBD1. After removal of 3 bases from V and 1 base from J, the junction contained 4 bases not matched to a gene. This CDR3 is 16 amino acids long. Per the germline V gene, CDR1 is KGHDR and CDR2 is SFDVKD. The CDR3 DNA sequence: TGTGCCACCAGTGATCCGGGACAGGTGGCCAAAAACATTCAGTACTTC. Encoded protein: CATSDPGQVAKNIQYF.

Comment on this clonotype: A single base separates this from a much larger clone, so it may be a read error. The V gene is TRBV14, the J gene TRBJ2-1, with D perhaps matching TRBD1 or TRBD2 (5 bases each). This CDR3 has 14 amino acids. Germline V gives CDR1 SGHDN, CDR2 FVKESK. V was cut by 2 bases and J by 8 bases, with 13 bases left in between. The CDR3 region is CASSQSPRGDEQFF. The CDR3 DNA follows: TGTGCCAGCAGCCAATCCCCTCGGGGCGATGAGCAGTTCTTC.

The chain combines TRBV19 with TRBJ2-2; D may match TRBD1 or TRBD2 (5 bases each). Germline CDR1 is LNHDA and CDR2 is SQIVND (reference sequence). The CDR3 has 15 amino acids. V lost 3 bases and J lost 0, with 8 bases in between. In DNA form, the CDR3 reads TGTGCCAGTAGTATGAGGGGCACGAACACCGGGGAGCTGTTTTTT. Amino acids: CASSMRGTNTGELFF.

To note about this clonotype: One junction end disagrees with the germline gene, perhaps due to a read error. The V gene is TRBV28, the J gene TRBJ2-3; D gene ambiguous. The germline V gene has CDR1 MDHEN and CDR2 SYDVKM. The CDR3 totals 11 residues. The CDR3 protein is CASSGTDTHYF. The CDR3 DNA sequence: TGTGCCAGCAGTGGCACAGATACGCATTATTTT.

This clonotype was counted a single time. The chain combines TRBV7-9 with TRBJ2-1; perhaps TRBD2 as D (6 bases). The ends were cut back, 8 bases at V and 14 bases at J, with 13 bases in the middle. Germline CDR1 SEHNR, CDR2 FQNEAQ (reference sequence). This CDR3 spans 10 amino acids. The CDR3 sequence: CASSRTGEFF. The CDR3 nucleotides read TGTGCCAGCTCGCGGACGGGGGAGTTCTTC. The whole variable domain, filled in from reference TRBV7-9 and TRBJ2-1, reads DTGVSQNPRHKITKRGQNVTFRCDPISEHNRLYWYRQTLGQGPEFLTYFQNEAQLEKSRLLSDRFSAERPKGSFSTLEIQRTEQGDSAMYLCASSRTGEFFGPGTRLTVL.

This clonotype appeared many times. The rearrangement joins TRBV11-2 to TRBJ2-7, with 14 positions matching TRBD2. CDR1 and CDR2 from the germline V gene are SGHAT and FQNNGV. This CDR3 has 18 amino acids. Germline trimming cut 2 bases from V and 4 bases from J; bases unmatched to any gene: 10. Here the CDR3 DNA reads TGTGCCAGCAGCTTACCCGGGACTAGCGGGAGTGGTGTTTACGAGCAGTACTTC. This codes for CASSLPGTSGSGVYEQYF.

This clonotype occurred many times. This sequence joins TRBV25-1 and TRBJ2-3; no clear D gene. This CDR3 region has 15 residues. Trimming stripped 1 base from V and 4 bases from J, with 12 bases between. Per the germline V gene, CDR1 is MGHDK and CDR2 is SYGVNS. The CDR3 sequence: CASSESNRGADTQYF. The CDR3 DNA reads TGTGCCAGCAGTGAATCGAATAGAGGCGCAGATACGCAGTATTTT. Supplemented by reference TRBV25-1 and TRBJ2-3, the full variable domain reads EADIYQTPRYLVIGTGKKITLECSQTMGHDKMYWYQQDPGMELHLIHYSYGVNSTEKGDLSSESTVSRIRTEHFPLTLESARPSHTSQYLCASSESNRGADTQYFGPGTRLTVL.